This TCR beta chain was sequenced during a study of blood T cell repertoires in COVID-19. Study background: The United States, Italy and Spain were the sources of the acute and convalescent COVID-19 samples.

One Seattle source followed patients from active infection through their disease course. Sequencing used immunoSEQ multiplex PCR; TCRdb keeps in-frame clones, though not all of them. Among about 98,000 clones listed, roughly 90% were seen once. The sequencing sample was made of peripheral blood. This receptor was identified in a woman aged 45-59 years with COVID-19, enrolled during active disease.

This CDR3 is CASSLEGARGYTF. Written as DNA, the CDR3 is TGTGCCAGCAGCTTGGAGGGGGCTCGAGGCTACACCTTC. This rearrangement joins TRBV5-4 to TRBJ1-2; 7 bases fit TRBD1. This CDR3 is 13 amino acids long. In germline, CDR1 is SGHNT, CDR2 YYREEE (reference sequence). V shed 0 bases, J shed 8 bases, and the junction held 4 bases outside the gene matches.